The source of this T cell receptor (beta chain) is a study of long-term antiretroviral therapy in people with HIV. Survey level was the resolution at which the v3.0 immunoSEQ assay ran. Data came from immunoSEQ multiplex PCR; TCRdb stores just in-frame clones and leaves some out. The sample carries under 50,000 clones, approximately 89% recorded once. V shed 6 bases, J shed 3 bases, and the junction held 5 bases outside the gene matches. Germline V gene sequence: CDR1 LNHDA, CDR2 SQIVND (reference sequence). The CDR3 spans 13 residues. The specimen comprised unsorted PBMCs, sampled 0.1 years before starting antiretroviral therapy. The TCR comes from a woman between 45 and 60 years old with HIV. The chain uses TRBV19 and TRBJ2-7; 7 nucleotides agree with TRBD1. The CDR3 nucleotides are TGTGCCAGTAGGAATCGACAGGGCTACGAGCAGTACTTC. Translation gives CASRNRQGYEQYF.